This T cell receptor (beta chain) was recorded in a study of cytomegalovirus exposure and HLA in healthy donors. Study overall: Most genotyped donors, about 81% of around 370, had Caucasian-associated genetic ancestry.

Use of 60 Vbeta and 13 Jbeta primers characterized the PCR. Profiling relied on immunoSEQ multiplex PCR, and the TCRdb table lists in-frame clones only, not all of them. Counted here are over 75,000 clones, 70% to 85% occurring once; the ten biggest clones make up 2% to 2.5%. Study outcomes and limitations: Some V segments could not be told apart, so they were left out, TRBV6-2 and TRBV6-3 among them.

Details on this clone: Its antigen is undetermined.

Germline-derived CDR1 and CDR2 are MNHNS and SASEGT. The V gene lost 7 bases and the J gene lost 4 bases, with 11 bases spanning the gap. This CDR3 has 12 amino acids. Though nominally healthy at sampling, donors likely had unrecorded immune exposures. The sequence came from a woman between 50 and 59 years old in good health and CMV-seronegative. The sample was PBMCs. The chain couples TRBV6-1 to TRBJ2-7; D gene ambiguous. Here the CDR3 reads CASTRALYEQYF. The DNA of the CDR3 is TGTGCCAGCACCCGCGCCCTTTACGAGCAGTACTTC.